The subject of this entry is one T cell receptor beta chain. The record originates from a study of cytomegalovirus exposure and HLA in healthy donors. The primer mix had 60 Vbeta and 13 Jbeta primers. The method was immunoSEQ multiplex PCR; TCRdb's version includes in-frame clones alone and lacks a portion of them. The sample has 100,000 to 150,000 clones; 65% to 90% are singletons. The CDR3 consists of 13 residues. With 8 bases removed from V and 4 bases from J, the gap between germline ends came to 12 bases. Germline V gene lookup returns CDR1 SGHVS and CDR2 FNYEAQ. The source is a middle-aged woman in good health and CMV-seronegative. The chain uses TRBV7-6 and TRBJ1-3; TRBD1 might be the D (6 bases). The sample was PBMCs. The CDR3 spells CASGGAGGNTIYF. DNA for the CDR3: TGTGCCAGCGGGGGGGCGGGAGGAAACACCATATATTTT.